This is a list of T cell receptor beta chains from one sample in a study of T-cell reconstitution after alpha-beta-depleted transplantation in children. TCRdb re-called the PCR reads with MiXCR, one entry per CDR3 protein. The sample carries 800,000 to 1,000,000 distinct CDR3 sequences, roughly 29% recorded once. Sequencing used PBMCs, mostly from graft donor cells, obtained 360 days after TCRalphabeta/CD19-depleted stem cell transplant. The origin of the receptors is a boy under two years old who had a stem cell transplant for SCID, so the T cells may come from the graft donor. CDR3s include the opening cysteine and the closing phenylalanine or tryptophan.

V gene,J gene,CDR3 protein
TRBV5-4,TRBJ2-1,CANSYGGNEQFF
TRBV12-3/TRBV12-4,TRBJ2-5,CASSPQTGERQETQYF
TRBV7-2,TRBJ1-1,CASSFWGTPEAFF
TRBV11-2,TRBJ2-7,CASSAGTGLMYEQYF
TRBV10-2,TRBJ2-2,CASRATTGPGELFF
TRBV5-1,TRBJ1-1,CASSSRAGANTEAFF
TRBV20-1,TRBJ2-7,CSARDSNRGYEQYF
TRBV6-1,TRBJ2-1,CASSKTRLAGGNEQFF
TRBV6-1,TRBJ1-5,CASSRLTGSNQPQHF
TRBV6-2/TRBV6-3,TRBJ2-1,CASSPLESLAGSSYNEQFF
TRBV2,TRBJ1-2,CASREFRDRIALGNYGYTF
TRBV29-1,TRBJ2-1,CSVEVPTFSYNEQFF
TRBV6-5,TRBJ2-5,CASSYAPPGGTQETQYF
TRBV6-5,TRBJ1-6,CASRGQGSYNSPLHF
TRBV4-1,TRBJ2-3,CASSQILAGGPSAPYTQYF
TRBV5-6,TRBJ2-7,CASSYSGASGAPYEQYF
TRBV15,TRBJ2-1,CATSRDLGRGQGSYNEQFF
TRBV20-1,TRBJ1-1,CSARGGTAAHTEAFF
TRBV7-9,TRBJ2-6,CASSQYRERGANVLTF
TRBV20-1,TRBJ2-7,CSARDRRGGYEQYF
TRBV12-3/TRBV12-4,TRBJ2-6,CASSPTKSGANVLTF
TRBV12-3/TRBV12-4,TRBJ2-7,CASSYWDRGDEQYF
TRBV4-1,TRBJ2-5,CASSQDPLLTSGGRGTQYF
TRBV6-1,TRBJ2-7,CASRIDFEQYF
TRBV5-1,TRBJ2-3,CASSLVAGAVTDTQYF
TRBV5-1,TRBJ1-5,CASSLGAGENQPQHF
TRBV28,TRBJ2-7,CASSLGPFLSSYEQYF
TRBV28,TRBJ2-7,CASSLGQLEEQYF
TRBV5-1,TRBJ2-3,CASKGGAITDTQYF
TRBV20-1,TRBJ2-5,CSATTRRGTQYF
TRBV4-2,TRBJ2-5,CASSTGISGVQETQYF
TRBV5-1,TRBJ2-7,CASSLIGTGDYEQYF
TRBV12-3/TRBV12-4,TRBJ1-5,CASTQDRLLNQPQHF
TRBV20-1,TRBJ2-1,CSARDGASSYNEQFF
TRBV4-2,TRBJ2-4,CASSQSGGAGKNIQYF
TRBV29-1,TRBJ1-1,CSVGAPGDREAFF
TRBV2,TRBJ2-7,CASSPPSPAYEQYF
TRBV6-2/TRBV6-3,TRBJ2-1,CASSSGQGSAALDEQFF
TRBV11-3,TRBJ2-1,CASSGRKETYNEQFF
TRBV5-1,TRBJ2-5,CASSLLTGSKETQYF